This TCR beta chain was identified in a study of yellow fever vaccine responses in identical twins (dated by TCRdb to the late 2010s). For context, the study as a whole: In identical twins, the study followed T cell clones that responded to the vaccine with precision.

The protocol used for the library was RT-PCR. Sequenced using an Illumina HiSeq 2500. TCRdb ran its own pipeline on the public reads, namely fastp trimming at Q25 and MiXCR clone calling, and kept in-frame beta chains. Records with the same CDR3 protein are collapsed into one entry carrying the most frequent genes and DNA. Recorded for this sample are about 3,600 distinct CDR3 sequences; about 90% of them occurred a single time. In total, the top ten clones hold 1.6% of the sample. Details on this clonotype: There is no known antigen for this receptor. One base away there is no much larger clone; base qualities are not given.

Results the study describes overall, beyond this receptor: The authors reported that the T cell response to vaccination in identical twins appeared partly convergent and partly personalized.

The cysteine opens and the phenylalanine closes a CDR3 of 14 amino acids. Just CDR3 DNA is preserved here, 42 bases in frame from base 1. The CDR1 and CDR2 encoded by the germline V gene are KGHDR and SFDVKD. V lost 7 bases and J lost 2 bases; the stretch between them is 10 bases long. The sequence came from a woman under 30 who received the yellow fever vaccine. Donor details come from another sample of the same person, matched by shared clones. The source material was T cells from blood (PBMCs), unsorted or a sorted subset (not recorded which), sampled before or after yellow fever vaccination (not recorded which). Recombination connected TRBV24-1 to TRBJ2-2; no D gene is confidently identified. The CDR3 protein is CATSVGTNTGELFF. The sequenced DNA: TGTGCCACCAGCGTGGGAACCAACACCGGGGAGCTGTTTTTT.